Given below is one T cell receptor beta chain in context. Its antigen is currently unknown. The entry originates in a study of cytomegalovirus exposure and HLA in healthy donors. The CDR3 consists of 13 residues. Germline V gives CDR1 MNHNS, CDR2 SASEGT. With 10 bases clipped from V and 6 bases from J, the junction kept 7 bases outside the gene matches. This PCR relied on a set of 60 Vbeta primers and 13 Jbeta primers. Assay: immunoSEQ multiplex PCR; the TCRdb copy retains only in-frame clones and omits some. Of roughly 100,000 clones detected, 65% to 85% appear once; the ten largest clones hold about 6%. The study, taken as a whole, reports: The productive fraction for most TCR beta V segments was about 87% or about 30% in an earlier analysis.

The sequencing input was PBMCs. The TCR was taken from a male donor in good health and CMV-seronegative. The chain links TRBV6-1 to TRBJ2-5; TRBD1 agrees at 11 bases. CDR3 sequence (DNA): TGTGCCATTTCGGACAGGGGGCTGAAGACCCAGTACTTC. Its protein is CAISDRGLKTQYF.